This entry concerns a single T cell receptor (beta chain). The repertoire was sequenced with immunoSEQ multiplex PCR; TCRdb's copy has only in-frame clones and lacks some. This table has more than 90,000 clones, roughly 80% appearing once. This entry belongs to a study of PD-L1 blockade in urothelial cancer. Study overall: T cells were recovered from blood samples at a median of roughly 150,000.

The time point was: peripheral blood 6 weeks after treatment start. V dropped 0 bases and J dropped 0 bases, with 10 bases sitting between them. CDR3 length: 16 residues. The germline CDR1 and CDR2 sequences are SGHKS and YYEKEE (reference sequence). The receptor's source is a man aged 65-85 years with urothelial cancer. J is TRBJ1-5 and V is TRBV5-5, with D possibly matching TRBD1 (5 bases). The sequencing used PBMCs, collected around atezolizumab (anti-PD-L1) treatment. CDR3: CASSLDPQGSNQPQHF. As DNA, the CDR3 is TGTGCCAGCAGCTTGGACCCGCAGGGTAGCAATCAGCCCCAGCATTTT. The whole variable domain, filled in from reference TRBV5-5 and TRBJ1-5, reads DAGVTQSPTHLIKTRGQQVTLRCSPISGHKSVSWYQQVLGQGPQFIFQYYEKEERGRGNFPDRFSARQFPNYSSELNVNALLLGDSALYLCASSLDPQGSNQPQHFGDGTRLSIL.